The 13 T cell receptor beta chains listed next were all sequenced from one sample in a study of cytomegalovirus exposure and HLA in healthy donors. Vbeta (60) and Jbeta (13) primers were used in the PCR. Clones were read by immunoSEQ multiplex PCR, and TCRdb kept only the in-frame ones, dropping some. The top ten clones hold 10% to 11% of a sample with 89,000 or so clones, about 81% of them seen once. The specimen sequenced was PBMCs. The receptor set was obtained from a young man in good health and CMV-seropositive.

This clone was picked up a small number of times. This rearrangement joins TRBV29-1 to TRBJ1-1; D is possibly TRBD1 (6 bases). The CDR3 covers 13 residues. V was cut by 7 bases and J by 4 bases, with 16 bases left in between. CDR1 and CDR2 from the germline V gene are SQVTM and ANQGSEA. The CDR3 DNA reads TGCAGCGCTCTGACAGGCTGGGGCACTGAAGCTTTCTTT. It encodes CSALTGWGTEAFF. Combining the CDR3 with reference TRBV29-1 and TRBJ1-1 gives the whole variable domain SAVISQKPSRDICQRGTSLTIQCQVDSQVTMMFWYRQQPGQSLTLIATANQGSEATYESGFVIDKFPISRPNLTFSTLTVSNMSPEDSSIYLCSALTGWGTEAFFGQGTRLTVV.

The chain carries TRBV9 and TRBJ2-6; no clear D. Germline CDR1 and CDR2: SGDLS and YYNGEE. The CDR3 spans 17 residues. V lost 0 bases, J lost 0 bases, and 10 bases lay in between. DNA for the CDR3: TGTGCCAGCAGCGTAGTTCTGGGCCCCTCTGGGGCCAACGTCCTGACTTTC. It yields the protein CASSVVLGPSGANVLTF.

The chain carries TRBV19 and TRBJ1-4; D perhaps matches TRBD1 (6 bases). This CDR3 region has 16 residues. V lost 5 bases, J lost 4 bases, and 17 bases lay in between. CDR1 and CDR2 (germline): LNHDA, SQIVND (reference sequence). CDR3 nucleotides: TGTGCCAGTAGTCTGGCCCGAGGACAGATTAATGAAAAACTGTTTTTT. Amino acid sequence: CASSLARGQINEKLFF.

The CDR3 region is CASSWGPGELTRDTQYF. In DNA, the CDR3 is TGTGCCAGCAGCTGGGGGCCAGGCGAACTTACTAGAGATACGCAGTATTTT. The rearrangement links TRBV5-6 to TRBJ2-3; D might be TRBD1 (6 bases). Germline CDR1 and CDR2: SGHDT and YYEEEE. V was shortened by 3 bases and J by 5 bases, with 22 bases between the two germline ends. CDR3 length: 17 residues.

The chain has TRBV4-2 and TRBJ1-6, with D perhaps TRBD1 (6 bases). The ends were cut back, 0 bases at V and 6 bases at J, with 18 bases in the middle. This CDR3 has 18 amino acids. The V gene's germline CDR1 is LGHNA and CDR2 YNFKEQ. CDR3 amino acids: CASSQDTGRAPGNSPLHF. The CDR3 nucleotides read TGTGCCAGCAGCCAAGACACAGGGAGAGCACCGGGTAATTCACCCCTCCACTTT.

The rearrangement joins TRBV27 to TRBJ2-7; a weak D match, TRBD1 (5 bases). CDR1 MNHEY and CDR2 SMNVEV come from the germline V gene (reference sequence). This CDR3 contains 13 residues. V lost 4 bases to trimming and J lost 1 base, with 8 bases between them. CDR3 region: CASSSGQSYEQYF. The CDR3 coding sequence is TGTGCCAGCAGTTCAGGGCAGTCCTACGAGCAGTACTTC.

The chain joins TRBV7-9 to TRBJ1-2; TRBD1 matches at 7 bases. CDR1 SEHNR and CDR2 FQNEAQ come from the germline V gene (reference sequence). The V segment lost 2 bases and the J segment 6 bases; nucleotides outside the gene matches: 6. CDR3 size: 14 residues. The CDR3 region has the DNA TGTGCCAGCAGCTTACCGGACAGGATGAATGGCTACACCTTC. It encodes CASSLPDRMNGYTF.

The CDR3 DNA reads as TGTGCCTGGTCCTCAGGGGCCAATTCACCCCTCCACTTT. Its translation: CAWSSGANSPLHF. J is TRBJ1-6 and V is TRBV30; TRBD1 is a possible D gene (6 bases). The ends were cut back, 5 bases at V and 7 bases at J, with 12 bases in the middle. The CDR3 sequence is 13 residues long. CDR1 and CDR2 from the germline V gene are GTSNPN and SVGIG (reference sequence).

The chain couples TRBV6-1 to TRBJ2-5; 7 positions match TRBD1. Germline V gives CDR1 MNHNS, CDR2 SASEGT. There are 14 residues in the CDR3. Trimming cost V 8 bases and J 1 base; bases outside gene matches: 7. The CDR3 bases are TGTGCCAGCCACCGGGACAGAGTCCAAGAGACCCAGTACTTC. Translating it yields CASHRDRVQETQYF.

This chain links TRBV19 with TRBJ1-4, with unresolved D. Between the trimmed V and J ends, which lost 3 bases and 12 bases, there was a span of 11 bases. The germline V gene encodes CDR1 LNHDA and CDR2 SQIVND (reference sequence). CDR3 size: 12 residues. CDR3 DNA sequence: TGTGCCAGTAGTATTTGGCCGGGAGAACTGTTTTTT. Its translation is CASSIWPGELFF.

This sequence joins TRBV19 and TRBJ2-7, with a weak D call TRBD1 (5 bases). The V end was cut by 4 bases, the J end by 3 bases, with 22 bases between. This CDR3 is built from 17 residues. CDR1 is LNHDA and CDR2 is SQIVND in the germline V gene (reference sequence). The CDR3 DNA sequence: TGTGCCAGTAGTAAAGGTTCCAACAGGCTTGGTATCTACGAGCAGTACTTC. This encodes CASSKGSNRLGIYEQYF. Combining the CDR3 with reference TRBV19 and TRBJ2-7 gives the whole variable domain DGGITQSPKYLFRKEGQNVTLSCEQNLNHDAMYWYRQDPGQGLRLIYYSQIVNDFQKGDIAEGYSVSREKKESFPLTVTSAQKNPTAFYLCASSKGSNRLGIYEQYFGPGTRLTVT.

This chain connects TRBV9 to TRBJ1-1, with D perhaps TRBD1 (5 bases). V lost 0 bases and J 4 bases, leaving 13 bases between the germline ends. CDR3 size: 15 residues. Germline V lookup: CDR1 SGDLS, CDR2 YYNGEE. The CDR3 bases are TGTGCCAGCAGCGTAGTCGGAGACGGGGGCACTGAAGCTTTCTTT. As protein: CASSVVGDGGTEAFF.

In this sample, this clone turned up once. The J gene is TRBJ1-1, the V gene TRBV2; unclear D gene. The CDR3 sequence is 14 residues long. The germline V gene has CDR1 SNHLY and CDR2 FYNNEI. The germline V and J ends were trimmed by 4 bases and 2 bases, with 11 bases remaining between them. This chain's CDR3 is CASSGETDNTEAFF. The DNA of the CDR3 is TGTGCCAGCAGTGGGGAGACTGACAACACTGAAGCTTTCTTT.